This T cell receptor (beta chain) was obtained from a study of cytomegalovirus exposure and HLA in healthy donors. With 60 Vbeta and 13 Jbeta primers, the PCR was carried out. Only in-frame clones appear in the TCRdb table, and some are missing; sequencing was by immunoSEQ multiplex PCR. Here the sample spans more than 100,000 clones, over 75% being singletons. Germline CDR1 and CDR2: SGHAT and FQDESV (reference sequence). The CDR3 has 18 residues. Trimming cost V 4 bases and J 7 bases, with 28 bases left between them. The rearrangement uses TRBV11-1 and TRBJ2-5; tentative D call: TRBD2 (5 bases). This TCR was recovered from a human donor in good health. Sequencing input: PBMCs. The CDR3 DNA is TGTGCCAGCAGCTCATCGGAGGACCGATACTATCCCGATGGGACCCAGTACTTC. Translation gives CASSSSEDRYYPDGTQYF.